Below, one T cell receptor (beta chain) is given with its context. The antigen remains undetermined. The data are from a study of OX40 agonist ivuxolimab in advanced cancers. Study at large: Each dose-escalation patient presented with hepatocellular carcinoma, melanoma, renal cell or head and neck cancer. Regarding the study as a whole: Certain nonresponding patients likewise had low normalized T-cell clonal expansion. CD8+ T cells (on average) carried more expanded clones than CD4+ T cells. The CD4+ and CD8+ T cells in the blood had expanded clonally by week 6 at 0.1 to 3.0 mg/kg.

Method: immunoSEQ multiplex PCR; TCRdb's copy keeps in-frame clones and lacks some. The table includes around 79,000 clones, over 75% detected once. V shed 5 bases and J shed 1 base, with 8 bases lying between them. The length of the CDR3 is 13 residues. CDR1 is SEHNR, CDR2 FQNEAQ, per germline (reference sequence). The V and J genes are TRBV7-9 and TRBJ1-1, with a weak D call TRBD1 (5 bases). This TCR came from an adult with an advanced solid tumor such as melanoma, head and neck, liver or kidney cancer. Sequences were derived from CD4+ or CD8+ T cells sorted from blood, sampled in a trial of the OX40 agonist ivuxolimab. CDR3 residues: CASSRDQNTEAFF. The DNA of the CDR3 is TGTGCCAGCAGCAGGGACCAGAACACTGAAGCTTTCTTT.